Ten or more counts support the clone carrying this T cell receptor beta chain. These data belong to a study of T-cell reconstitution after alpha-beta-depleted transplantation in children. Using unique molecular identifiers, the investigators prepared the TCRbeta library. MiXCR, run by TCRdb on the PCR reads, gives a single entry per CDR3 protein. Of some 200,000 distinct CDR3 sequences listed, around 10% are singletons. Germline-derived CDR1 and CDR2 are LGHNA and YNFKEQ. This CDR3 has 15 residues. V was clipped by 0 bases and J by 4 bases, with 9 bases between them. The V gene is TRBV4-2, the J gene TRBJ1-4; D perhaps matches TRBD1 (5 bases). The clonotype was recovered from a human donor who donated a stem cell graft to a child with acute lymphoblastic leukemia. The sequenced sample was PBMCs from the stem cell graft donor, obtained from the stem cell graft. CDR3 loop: CASSQETGRNEKLFF. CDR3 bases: TGTGCCAGCAGCCAAGAAACAGGACGTAATGAAAAACTGTTTTTT.